Sequencing of this T cell receptor (beta chain) was carried out in a study of T-cell reconstitution after alpha-beta-depleted transplantation in children. Study conclusions and caveats: About two months after transplant, alpha-beta T cells reportedly came from several hundred expanded graft clones. Diversity and T-cell counts at one year after transplant derived mostly from new T cells.

Unique molecular identifiers were built into the TCRbeta library. MiXCR, applied by TCRdb to the PCR reads, yields one record per CDR3 protein. The table records more than 40,000 distinct CDR3 sequences, roughly 8.7% of them present only once. This clonotype has only a few counts. Its antigen is as yet unknown. Germline V gene lookup returns CDR1 DFQATT and CDR2 SNEGSKA (reference sequence). The CDR3 length is 13 residues. V lost 6 bases and J 4 bases, leaving 16 bases between the germline ends. This rearrangement joins TRBV20-1 to TRBJ2-7; D may match TRBD1 or TRBD2 (5 bases each). Sequenced material: PBMCs, mostly from graft donor cells, taken 60 days after TCRalphabeta/CD19-depleted stem cell transplant. This receptor was identified in a male patient aged 2 to 9 who had a stem cell transplant for chronic granulomatous disease, so the T cells may come from the graft donor. The CDR3 DNA sequence: TGCAGTGCCCGGGACCCCCTCGGGTACGAGCAGTACTTC. As protein: CSARDPLGYEQYF.